This T cell receptor (beta chain) was captured by sequencing in a study of Graves' ophthalmopathy and Graves' hyperthyroidism. V gave up 4 bases and J gave up 6 bases, with 12 bases separating them. The CDR3 sequence is 13 residues long. RNA transcripts were the template, and TCR beta CDR3 regions were amplified from them. The authors performed first-round RT-PCR with HTBI primers and then a second-round multiplex PCR. TCRdb redid the calling of the multiplex PCR reads with MiXCR, one entry per CDR3 protein. The table has about 400,000 distinct CDR3 sequences, roughly 18% seen once; the top ten hold more than 1.5%. This clonotype came up many times.

Sequences were obtained from peripheral blood. The receptor was isolated from a woman younger than 35 with Graves' ophthalmopathy. The chain is built from TRBV12-3 or TRBV12-4 and TRBJ1-1; no clear D. CDR3 protein: CASSSPLRPEAFF. Written as DNA, the CDR3 is TGTGCCAGCAGTTCCCCTCTGCGGCCTGAAGCTTTCTTT.